The rows below give T cell receptor beta chains drawn from one sample of a study of post-analysis software for immune sequencing data. TCRdb processed the PCR reads anew with MiXCR; each CDR3 protein has one entry. Of about 820,000 distinct CDR3 sequences listed, approximately 50% are singletons. The source material was blood. These receptors were obtained from a girl between 10 and 17 years old with multiple sclerosis. Both conserved end residues are part of each CDR3. A D gene is named only where the DNA matches it firmly. A clone size is listed for some rows: how often the clone was seen (once, few, many), or a class if it is expanded.

abundance	j_gene	v_gene	d_gene	CDR3aa	CDR3nt
NA	TRBJ2-1	TRBV6-1	NA	CASSLRTAHNEQFF	TGTGCCAGCAGTCTAAGGACAGCACACAATGAGCAGTTCTTC
NA	TRBJ2-7	TRBV27	TRBD1	CASTTPIGDRAREQYF	TGTGCCAGCACTACCCCCATAGGGGACAGGGCGCGCGAGCAGTACTTC
few	TRBJ2-7	TRBV12-3/TRBV12-4	NA	CASMPSDGSYEQYF	TGTGCCAGCATGCCGTCGGACGGCTCCTACGAGCAGTACTTC
once	TRBJ2-7	TRBV10-3	NA	CAISEAGGMYEQYF	TGTGCCATCAGTGAGGCAGGGGGGATGTACGAGCAGTACTTC
NA	TRBJ1-1	TRBV5-1	NA	CASSLLGDGTEAFF	TGCGCCAGCAGCTTGTTAGGGGATGGAACTGAAGCTTTCTTT
few	TRBJ2-7	TRBV10-2	NA	CASSATVRMYPYEQYF	TGTGCCAGCAGCGCCACGGTGCGGATGTACCCCTACGAGCAGTACTTC
NA	TRBJ2-3	TRBV5-1	NA	CASSLAPGSSDTQYF	TGCGCCAGCAGCTTGGCCCCAGGCTCCTCAGATACGCAGTATTTT
NA	TRBJ2-5	TRBV4-2	NA	CASSQGGTQGPQETQYF	TGTGCCAGCAGCCAAGGGGGAACGCAGGGCCCCCAAGAGACCCAGTACTTC
few	TRBJ2-3	TRBV5-1	NA	CASSSPLVDTQYF	TGCGCCAGCAGCTCCCCTTTAGTGGATACGCAGTATTTT
few	TRBJ1-2	TRBV2	NA	CASTEHPNTNYGYTF	TGTGCCAGCACGGAACACCCGAACACTAACTATGGCTACACCTTC
NA	TRBJ1-2	TRBV2	NA	CASRVLGLENGYTF	TGTGCCAGCAGGGTATTGGGTCTTGAGAATGGCTACACCTTC
NA	TRBJ1-1	TRBV20-1	NA	CSASTVNTEAFF	TGCAGTGCTAGCACAGTGAACACTGAAGCTTTCTTT
NA	TRBJ1-2	TRBV3-1	NA	CASSQDIRGFGGYTF	TGTGCCAGCAGCCAAGATATTCGGGGATTCGGGGGCTACACCTTC
few	TRBJ2-7	TRBV12-3/TRBV12-4	TRBD1	CASATGVREQYF	TGTGCCAGCGCGACAGGGGTACGCGAGCAGTACTTC
NA	TRBJ2-7	TRBV5-6	NA	CASSFGQSREQYF	TGTGCCAGCAGCTTCGGACAATCGAGGGAGCAGTACTTC
NA	TRBJ2-3	TRBV2	TRBD1	CASREDRASSTDTQYF	TGTGCCAGCAGGGAGGACAGGGCCTCCAGCACAGATACGCAGTATTTT
NA	TRBJ2-5	TRBV24-1	TRBD2	CATSDFGLAGKETQYF	TGTGCCACCAGTGATTTTGGACTAGCGGGGAAAGAGACCCAGTACTTC
few	TRBJ2-7	TRBV10-3	TRBD2	CAISPSGGLPYEQYF	TGTGCCATCAGCCCTAGCGGGGGGCTACCCTACGAGCAGTACTTC
NA	TRBJ2-1	TRBV6-4	TRBD1	CASSDPGQGLREQFF	TGTGCCAGCAGTGACCCGGGACAGGGGCTTAGGGAGCAGTTCTTC
NA	TRBJ2-7	TRBV20-1	TRBD2	CSANLVAGYEQYF	TGCAGTGCTAATTTAGTAGCGGGATACGAGCAGTACTTC